A single T cell receptor (beta chain) is shown here with its context. Its cognate antigen is unknown. The data stem from a study of cytomegalovirus exposure and HLA in healthy donors. Study findings and constraints: A list of 150 to 200 TCR beta chains associated with cytomegalovirus was given. It was reported that the classifier diagnosed cytomegalovirus status with high specificity and sensitivity in both the original and validation cohorts. It was confirmed in vitro that a few of the CMV-associated chains were specific for CMV antigens. In an earlier analysis, in under 700 donors, most V segments appeared productive either ~90% or ~30% of the time.

V was clipped by 3 bases and J by 4 bases, with 21 bases between them. Germline CDR1 SGHDT, CDR2 YYEEEE. The CDR3 consists of 17 residues. Primers for the PCR totalled 60 Vbeta and 13 Jbeta. Libraries were prepared by immunoSEQ multiplex PCR; TCRdb keeps only in-frame clonotypes and omits some of them. This table holds about 150,000 clones, more than 70% found once. The sequenced sample was PBMCs. The J gene is TRBJ2-3, the V gene TRBV5-6, with D possibly being TRBD2 (5 bases). The receptor comes from a woman between 35 and 50 years old in good health and CMV-seropositive. Here the CDR3 DNA reads TGTGCCAGCAGCTCTAGACTCCGGGGAATGAGTTCAGATACGCAGTATTTT. Translation: CASSSRLRGMSSDTQYF.